This T cell receptor beta chain was identified during a study of regulatory T cells in long-lasting Graves disease. Specified time point: newly diagnosed GD, antithyroid drugs for less than 3 months. RNA isolated from PBMCs was used to make the TCR library. V shed 4 bases and J shed 0 bases, with 6 bases lying between them. Germline V gene sequence: CDR1 MRHNA, CDR2 SNTAGT. CDR3 length: 14 amino acids. Construction of TCR beta libraries relied on iRepertoire HTBI primers and on Arm-PCR targeting CDR3 regions. TCRdb re-called the multiplex PCR reads with MiXCR, one entry per CDR3 protein. Here the sample spans more than 400,000 distinct CDR3 sequences, about a sixth being singletons. Another study also made use of these data, one on T cells in Graves' hyperthyroidism and ophthalmopathy. Turning to that study: The TCR CDR3 was amplified in a first-round RT-PCR using the HTBI primer set.

This sequence originates from a woman between 25 and 40 years old with Graves disease. Sample: peripheral blood mononuclear cells (PBMCs), taken at new diagnosis, from a patient treated with antithyroid drugs. The rearrangement links TRBV6-4 to TRBJ1-4; tentatively, D is TRBD1 (5 bases). CDR3 DNA sequence: TGTGCCAGCAGTGCGACAGCAACTAATGAAAAACTGTTTTTT. It yields the protein CASSATATNEKLFF.